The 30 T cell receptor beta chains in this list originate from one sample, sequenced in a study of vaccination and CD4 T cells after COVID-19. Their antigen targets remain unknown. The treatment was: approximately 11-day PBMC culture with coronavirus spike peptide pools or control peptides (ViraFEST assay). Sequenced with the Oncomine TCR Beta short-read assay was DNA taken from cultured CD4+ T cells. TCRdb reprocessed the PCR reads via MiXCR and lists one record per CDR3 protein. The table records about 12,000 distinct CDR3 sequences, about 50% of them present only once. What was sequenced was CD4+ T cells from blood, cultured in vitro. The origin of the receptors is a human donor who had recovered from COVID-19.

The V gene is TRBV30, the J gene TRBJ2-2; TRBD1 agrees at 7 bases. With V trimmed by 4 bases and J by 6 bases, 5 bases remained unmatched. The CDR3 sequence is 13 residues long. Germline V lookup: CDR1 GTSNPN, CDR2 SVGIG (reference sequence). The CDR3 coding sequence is TGTGCCTGGAAAAGACAGGGACCCGGGGAGCTGTTTTTT. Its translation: CAWKRQGPGELFF.

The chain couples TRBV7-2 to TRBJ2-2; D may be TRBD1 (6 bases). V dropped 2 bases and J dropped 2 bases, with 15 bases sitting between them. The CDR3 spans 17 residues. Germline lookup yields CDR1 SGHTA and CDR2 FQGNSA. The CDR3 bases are TGTGCCAGCAGCTTATGGGGGCCCCAGGGTAACACCGGGGAGCTGTTTTTT. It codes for CASSLWGPQGNTGELFF.

The CDR3 spells CASSYSPKGLSNTGELFF. The CDR3 DNA reads TGTGCCAGCAGTTACTCCCCTAAGGGGTTATCGAACACCGGGGAGCTGTTTTTT. The J gene is TRBJ2-2, the V gene TRBV6-5; D may be TRBD1 (5 bases). This CDR3 is built from 18 residues. Germline CDR1 MNHEY, CDR2 SVGAGI. The V gene lost 0 bases and the J gene lost 0 bases, with 14 bases spanning the gap.

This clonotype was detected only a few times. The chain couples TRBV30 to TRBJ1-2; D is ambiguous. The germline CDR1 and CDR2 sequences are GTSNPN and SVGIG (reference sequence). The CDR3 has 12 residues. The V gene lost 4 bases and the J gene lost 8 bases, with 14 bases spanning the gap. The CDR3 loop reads CAWIRDAEGYTF. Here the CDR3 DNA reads TGTGCCTGGATCCGGGATGCTGAAGGCTACACCTTC.

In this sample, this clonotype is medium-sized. The CDR3 nucleotides read TGTGCCAGTAGTCCGACTAGCGGCCCCCAGGGTACGCAGTATTTT. This codes for CASSPTSGPQGTQYF. The V call is TRBV19, the J call TRBJ2-3; 9 bases match TRBD2. CDR1 and CDR2 (germline): LNHDA, SQIVND (reference sequence). J lost 8 bases, V lost 5 bases, and 11 bases had no gene match. The CDR3 runs 15 residues.

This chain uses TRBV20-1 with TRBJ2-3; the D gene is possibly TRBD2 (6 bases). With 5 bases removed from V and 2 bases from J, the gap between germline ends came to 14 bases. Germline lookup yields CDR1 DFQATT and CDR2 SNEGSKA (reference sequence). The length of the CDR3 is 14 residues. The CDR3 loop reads CSAPTGTFTDTQYF. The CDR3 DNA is TGCAGTGCTCCGACCGGGACTTTCACAGATACGCAGTATTTT.

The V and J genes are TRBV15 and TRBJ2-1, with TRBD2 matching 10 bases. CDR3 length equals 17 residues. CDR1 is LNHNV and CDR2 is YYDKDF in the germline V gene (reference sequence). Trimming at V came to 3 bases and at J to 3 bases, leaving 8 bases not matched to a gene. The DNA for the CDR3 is TGTGCCACCAGCAGTTGGAGGACTAGCGGAAACTACAATGAGCAGTTCTTC. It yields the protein CATSSWRTSGNYNEQFF. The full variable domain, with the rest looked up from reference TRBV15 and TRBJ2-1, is DAMVIQNPRYQVTQFGKPVTLSCSQTLNHNVMYWYQQKSSQAPKLLFHYYDKDFNNEADTPDNFQSRRPNTSFCFLDIRSPGLGDTAMYLCATSSWRTSGNYNEQFFGPGTRLTVL.

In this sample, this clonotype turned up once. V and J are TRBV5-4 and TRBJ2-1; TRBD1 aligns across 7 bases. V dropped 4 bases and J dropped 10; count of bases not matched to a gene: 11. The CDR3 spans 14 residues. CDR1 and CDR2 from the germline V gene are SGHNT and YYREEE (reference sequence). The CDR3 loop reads CASSGMTGRNEQFF. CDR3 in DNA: TGTGCCAGCAGCGGAATGACAGGGCGAAACGAGCAGTTCTTC.

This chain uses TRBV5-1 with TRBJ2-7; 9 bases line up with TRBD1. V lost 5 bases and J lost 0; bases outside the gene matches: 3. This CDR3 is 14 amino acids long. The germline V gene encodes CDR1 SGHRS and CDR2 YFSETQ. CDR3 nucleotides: TGCGCCAGCAGTTCGACAGGGGGCTCCTACGAGCAGTACTTC. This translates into CASSSTGGSYEQYF.

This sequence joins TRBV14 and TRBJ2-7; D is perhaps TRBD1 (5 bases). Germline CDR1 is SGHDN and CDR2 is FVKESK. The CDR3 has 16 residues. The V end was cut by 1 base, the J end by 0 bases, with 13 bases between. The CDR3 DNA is TGTGCCAGCAGCCAAGGGGGCGGAAGAAGCTCCTACGAGCAGTACTTC. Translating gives CASSQGGGRSSYEQYF.

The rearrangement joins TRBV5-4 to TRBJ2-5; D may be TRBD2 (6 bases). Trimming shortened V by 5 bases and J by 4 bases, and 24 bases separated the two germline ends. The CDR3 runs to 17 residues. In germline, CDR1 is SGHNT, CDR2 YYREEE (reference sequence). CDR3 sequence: CASRVGSAPDARETQYF. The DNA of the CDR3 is TGTGCCAGCAGGGTCGGGAGCGCACCCGACGCGCGAGAGACCCAGTACTTC. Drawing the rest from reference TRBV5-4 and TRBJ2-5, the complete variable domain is ETGVTQSPTHLIKTRGQQVTLRCSSQSGHNTVSWYQQALGQGPQFIFQYYREEENGRGNFPPRFSGLQFPNYSSELNVNALELDDSALYLCASRVGSAPDARETQYFGPGTRLLVL.

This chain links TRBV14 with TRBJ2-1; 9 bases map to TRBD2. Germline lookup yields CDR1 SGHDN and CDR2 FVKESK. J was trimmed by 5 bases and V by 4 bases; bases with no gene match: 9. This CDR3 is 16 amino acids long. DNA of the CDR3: TGTGCCAGCAGCCCACGGGAGTCTAGCGGGAACAATGAGCAGTTCTTC. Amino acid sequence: CASSPRESSGNNEQFF. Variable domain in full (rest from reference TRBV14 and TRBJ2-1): EAGVTQFPSHSVIEKGQTVTLRCDPISGHDNLYWYRRVMGKEIKFLLHFVKESKQDESGMPNNRFLAERTGGTYSTLKVQPAELEDSGVYFCASSPRESSGNNEQFFGPGTRLTVL.

CDR3 nucleotide sequence: TGTGCTAGTGGTTCGACAGGGAGGGGGGAGCTGTTTTTT. Translated: CASGSTGRGELFF. V usage is TRBV12-5 and J usage is TRBJ2-2; the D gene is possibly TRBD1 (7 bases). The germline V gene has CDR1 LGHNT and CDR2 FRNRAP. Trimming cost V 4 bases and J 8 bases, with 11 bases left between them. CDR3 size: 13 residues. The complete variable domain, with remaining parts taken from reference TRBV12-5 and TRBJ2-2, reads DARVTQTPRHKVTEMGQEVTMRCQPILGHNTVFWYRQTMMQGLELLAYFRNRAPLDDSGMPKDRFSAEMPDATLATLKIQPSEPRDSAVYFCASGSTGRGELFFGEGSRLTVL.

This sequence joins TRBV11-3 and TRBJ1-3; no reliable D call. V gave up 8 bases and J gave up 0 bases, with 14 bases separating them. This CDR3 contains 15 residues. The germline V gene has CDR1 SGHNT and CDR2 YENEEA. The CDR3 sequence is CASGYRLNSGNTIYF. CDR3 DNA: TGTGCCAGCGGGTACAGACTCAACTCTGGAAACACCATATATTTT.

CDR3 loop: CASRTNAAGVTQTDTQYF. CDR3 bases: TGTGCCAGCAGGACAAACGCAGCGGGGGTAACACAGACAGATACGCAGTATTTT. The chain links TRBV6-1 to TRBJ2-3; 8 nucleotides match TRBD2. CDR1 and CDR2 (germline): MNHNS, SASEGT. This CDR3 has 18 amino acids. Trimming removed 6 bases from V and 3 bases from J; junction bases left unmatched: 17.

The DNA for the CDR3 is TGTGCCAGCAGTTTAATAGGGCTGTCGGCCTCTGAAGCTTTCTTT. This codes for CASSLIGLSASEAFF. The V and J genes are TRBV12-3 or TRBV12-4 and TRBJ1-1; no reliable D call. This CDR3 is 15 amino acids long. Trimming took off 2 bases at V and 6 bases at J, with 16 bases between the two ends.

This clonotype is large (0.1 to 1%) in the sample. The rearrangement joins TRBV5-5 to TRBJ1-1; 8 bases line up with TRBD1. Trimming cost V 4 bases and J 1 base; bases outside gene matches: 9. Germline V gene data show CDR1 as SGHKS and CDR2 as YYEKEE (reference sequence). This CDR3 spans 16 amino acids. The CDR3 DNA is TGTGCCAGCAGCGGAGGGCAGGGGGCGCCGAACACTGAAGCTTTCTTT. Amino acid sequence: CASSGGQGAPNTEAFF.

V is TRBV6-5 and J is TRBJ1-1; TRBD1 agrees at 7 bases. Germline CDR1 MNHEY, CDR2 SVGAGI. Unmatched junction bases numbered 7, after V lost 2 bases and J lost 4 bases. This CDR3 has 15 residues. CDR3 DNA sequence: TGTGCCAGCAGTTACCTTCGACAGGGAAGCACTGAAGCTTTCTTT. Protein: CASSYLRQGSTEAFF.

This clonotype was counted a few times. The CDR3 coding sequence is TGTGCCAGTGGTCGGGGGGGCGGCTACACCTTC. This codes for CASGRGGGYTF. The chain couples TRBV11-2 to TRBJ1-2; D is perhaps TRBD1 (6 bases). The length of the CDR3 is 11 residues. The V end lost 9 bases, the J end lost 8 bases, and 13 bases lay between the germline ends. Germline V gives CDR1 SGHAT, CDR2 FQNNGV. Looking up the rest from reference TRBV11-2 and TRBJ1-2 gives the full variable domain: EAGVAQSPRYKIIEKRQSVAFWCNPISGHATLYWYQQILGQGPKLLIQFQNNGVVDDSQLPKDRFSAERLKGVDSTLKIQPAKLEDSAVYLCASGRGGGYTFGSGTRLTVV.

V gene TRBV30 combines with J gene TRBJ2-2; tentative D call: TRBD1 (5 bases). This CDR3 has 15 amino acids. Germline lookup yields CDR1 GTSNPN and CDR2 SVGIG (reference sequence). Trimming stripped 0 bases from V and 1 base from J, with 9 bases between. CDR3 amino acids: CAWSVGQGNTGELFF. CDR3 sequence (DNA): TGTGCCTGGAGTGTAGGGCAGGGGAACACCGGGGAGCTGTTTTTT.

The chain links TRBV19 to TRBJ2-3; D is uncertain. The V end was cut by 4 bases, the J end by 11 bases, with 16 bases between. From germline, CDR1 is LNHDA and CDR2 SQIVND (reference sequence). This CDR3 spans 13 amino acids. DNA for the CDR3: TGTGCCAGTAGTACCCCGGTTGTTGTGGGGCAGTATTTT. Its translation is CASSTPVVVGQYF. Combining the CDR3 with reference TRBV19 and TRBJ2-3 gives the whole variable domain DGGITQSPKYLFRKEGQNVTLSCEQNLNHDAMYWYRQDPGQGLRLIYYSQIVNDFQKGDIAEGYSVSREKKESFPLTVTSAQKNPTAFYLCASSTPVVVGQYFGPGTRLTVL.

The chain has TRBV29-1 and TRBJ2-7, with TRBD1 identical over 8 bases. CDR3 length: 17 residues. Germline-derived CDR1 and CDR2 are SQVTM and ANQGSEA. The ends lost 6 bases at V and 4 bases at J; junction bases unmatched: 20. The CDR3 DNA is TGCAGCGTCGAAAAGGGGACCCCCGGGACAGGCGTGTACGAGCAGTACTTC. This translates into CSVEKGTPGTGVYEQYF.

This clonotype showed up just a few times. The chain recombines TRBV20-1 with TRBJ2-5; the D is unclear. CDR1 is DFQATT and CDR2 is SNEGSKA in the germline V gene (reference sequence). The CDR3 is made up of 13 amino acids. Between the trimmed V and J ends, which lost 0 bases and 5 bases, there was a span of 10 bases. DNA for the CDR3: TGCAGTGCTAGAGACATACTGGGGGAGACCCAGTACTTC. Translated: CSARDILGETQYF.

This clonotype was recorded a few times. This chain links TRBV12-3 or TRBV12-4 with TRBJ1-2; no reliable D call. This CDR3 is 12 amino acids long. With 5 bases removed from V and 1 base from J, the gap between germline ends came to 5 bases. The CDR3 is CASSLNNYGYTF. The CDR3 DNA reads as TGTGCCAGCAGTCTCAATAACTATGGCTACACCTTC.

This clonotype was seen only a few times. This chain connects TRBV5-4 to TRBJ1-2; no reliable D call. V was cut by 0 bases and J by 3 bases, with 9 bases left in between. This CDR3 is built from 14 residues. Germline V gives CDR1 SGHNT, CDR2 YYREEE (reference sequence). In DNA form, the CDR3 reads TGTGCCAGCAGCTTGGCCCTCGGGGACTATGGCTACACCTTC. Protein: CASSLALGDYGYTF.

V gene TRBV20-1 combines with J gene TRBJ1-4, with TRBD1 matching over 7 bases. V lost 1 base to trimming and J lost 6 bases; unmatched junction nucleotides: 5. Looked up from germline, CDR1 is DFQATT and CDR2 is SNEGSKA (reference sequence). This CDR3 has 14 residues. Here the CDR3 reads CSARVQGVDEKLFF. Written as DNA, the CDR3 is TGCAGTGCTAGAGTGCAGGGGGTGGATGAAAAACTGTTTTTT.

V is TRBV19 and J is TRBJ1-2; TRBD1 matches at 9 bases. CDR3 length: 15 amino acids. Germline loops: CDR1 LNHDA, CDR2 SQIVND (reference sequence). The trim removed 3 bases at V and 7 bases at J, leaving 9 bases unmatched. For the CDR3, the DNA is TGTGCCAGTAGTATGTGGGACAGGGAAACCACTGGCTACACCTTC. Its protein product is CASSMWDRETTGYTF.

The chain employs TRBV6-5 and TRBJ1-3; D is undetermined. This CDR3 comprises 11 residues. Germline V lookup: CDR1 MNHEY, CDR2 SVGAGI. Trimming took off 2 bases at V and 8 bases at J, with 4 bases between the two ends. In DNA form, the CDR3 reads TGTGCCAGCAGTTACCGCGACACCATATATTTT. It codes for CASSYRDTIYF.

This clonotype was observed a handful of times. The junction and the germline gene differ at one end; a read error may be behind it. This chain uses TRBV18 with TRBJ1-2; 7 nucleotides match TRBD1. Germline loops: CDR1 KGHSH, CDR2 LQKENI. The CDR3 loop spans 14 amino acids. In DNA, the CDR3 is TGTGCCAGCTCACCACCAAAAGACAGGGTGCCCACGGGCTTC. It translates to CASSPPKDRVPTGF. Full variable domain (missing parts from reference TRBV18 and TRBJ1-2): NAGVMQNPRHLVRRRGQEARLRCSPMKGHSHVYWYRQLPEEGLKFMVYLQKENIIDESGMPKERFSAEFPKEGPSILRIQQVVRGDSAAYFCASSPPKDRVPTGFGSGTRLTVV.

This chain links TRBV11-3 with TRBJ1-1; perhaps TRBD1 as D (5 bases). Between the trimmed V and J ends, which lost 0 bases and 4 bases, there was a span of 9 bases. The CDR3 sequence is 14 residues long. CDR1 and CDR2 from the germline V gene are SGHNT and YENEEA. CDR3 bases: TGTGCCAGCAGCTTAGATGAGGGGATCACTGAAGCTTTCTTT. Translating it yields CASSLDEGITEAFF.